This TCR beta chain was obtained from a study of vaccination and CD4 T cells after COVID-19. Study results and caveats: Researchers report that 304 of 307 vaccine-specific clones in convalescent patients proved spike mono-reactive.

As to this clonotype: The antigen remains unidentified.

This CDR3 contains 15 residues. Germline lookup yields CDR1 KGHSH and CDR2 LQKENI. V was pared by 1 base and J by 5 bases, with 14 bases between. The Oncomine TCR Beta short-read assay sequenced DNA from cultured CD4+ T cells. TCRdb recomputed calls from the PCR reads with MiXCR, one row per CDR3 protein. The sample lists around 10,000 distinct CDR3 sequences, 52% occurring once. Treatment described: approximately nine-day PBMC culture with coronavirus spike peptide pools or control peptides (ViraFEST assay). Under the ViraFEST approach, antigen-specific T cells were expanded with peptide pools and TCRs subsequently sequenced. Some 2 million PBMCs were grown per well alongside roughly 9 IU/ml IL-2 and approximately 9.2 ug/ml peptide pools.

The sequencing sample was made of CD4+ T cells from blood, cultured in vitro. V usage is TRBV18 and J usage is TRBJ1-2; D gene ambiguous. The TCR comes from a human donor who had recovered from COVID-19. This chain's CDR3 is CASSPRPDGQYGYTF. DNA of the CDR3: TGTGCCAGCTCACCACGACCGGACGGGCAATATGGCTACACCTTC.